Below are 13 T cell receptor beta chains sequenced from a single sample in a study of T cell responses to AZD1222 COVID-19 vaccine. Assay used: immunoSEQ multiplex PCR; TCRdb lists only in-frame clones, some missing. The sample consists of some 70,000 clones, 80% to 90% of them appearing once. The sequences come from peripheral blood, collected on day 0 of AZD1222 vaccination. The receptor set was obtained from an adult in good health.

This clone was detected only a few times. The rearrangement joins TRBV7-3 to TRBJ2-1; 9 nucleotides match TRBD1. V dropped 5 bases and J dropped 7; count of bases not matched to a gene: 9. CDR1 and CDR2 (germline): SGHTA, FQGTGA. The CDR3 runs 15 residues. The CDR3 protein is CASSAMPGQGNEQFF. CDR3 DNA: TGTGCCAGCAGCGCCATGCCGGGACAGGGTAATGAGCAGTTCTTC.

The V gene is TRBV9, the J gene TRBJ2-5; D not certain. Between the trimmed V and J ends, which lost 0 bases and 2 bases, there was a span of 14 bases. The CDR3 length is 16 residues. Germline CDR1 is SGDLS and CDR2 is YYNGEE. CDR3 loop: CASSVGSTRAQETQYF. In DNA, the CDR3 is TGTGCCAGCAGCGTAGGCTCCACAAGGGCGCAAGAGACCCAGTACTTC.

The chain recombines TRBV11-2 with TRBJ2-1, with unresolved D. Germline-derived CDR1 and CDR2 are SGHAT and FQNNGV. The CDR3 loop spans 11 amino acids. V was clipped by 4 bases and J by 11 bases, with 9 bases between them. The CDR3 loop is CASSSSPQQFF. CDR3 coding DNA: TGTGCCAGCAGCTCGTCGCCTCAGCAGTTCTTC.

The gene calls are TRBV11-1 and TRBJ2-7; TRBD2 matches 12 bases. The CDR3 length is 16 residues. The junction had 8 bases not matched to a gene; V was cut back by 5 bases and J by 3 bases. Germline CDR1 reads SGHAT; CDR2 reads FQDESV (reference sequence). This CDR3 reads CASSPRTSGELYEQYF. The CDR3 coding sequence is TGTGCCAGCAGCCCCCGGACTAGCGGGGAACTCTACGAGCAGTACTTC.

Only one count was recorded for this clone. The chain links TRBV28 to TRBJ2-2; 11 bases agree with TRBD1. V lost 6 bases and J lost 6; bases outside the gene matches: 9. Germline V CDR1 and CDR2: MDHEN, SYDVKM. This CDR3 is 16 amino acids long. For the CDR3, the DNA is TGTGCCAGCAGCTCCCCCGGACAGGGGGCGCCCGGGGAGCTGTTTTTT. Encoded protein: CASSSPGQGAPGELFF.

The chain employs TRBV7-9 and TRBJ2-7; possible D gene TRBD2, 5 bases. Trimming took 5 bases from V and 4 from J, leaving 6 bases between them. The CDR3 sequence is 11 residues long. Germline V gene data show CDR1 as SEHNR and CDR2 as FQNEAQ (reference sequence). CDR3 protein: CASSEGYEQYF. DNA of the CDR3: TGTGCCAGCAGCGAGGGATACGAGCAGTACTTC.

The rearrangement links TRBV9 to TRBJ2-3; 7 nucleotides agree with TRBD2. V gave up 3 bases and J gave up 2 bases; unmatched junction bases: 9. The germline V gene encodes CDR1 SGDLS and CDR2 YYNGEE. The CDR3 runs to 16 residues. The chain's CDR3 is CASSAMGSGATDTQYF. The CDR3 coding sequence is TGTGCCAGCAGCGCCATGGGGAGCGGGGCCACAGATACGCAGTATTTT.

The rearrangement joins TRBV5-6 to TRBJ2-1; 7 bases agree with TRBD1. The CDR3 is made up of 14 amino acids. V was clipped by 4 bases and J by 2 bases; unmatched bases: 3. CDR1 is SGHDT and CDR2 is YYEEEE in the germline V gene. CDR3 amino acids: CASSVGTAYNEQFF. CDR3 bases: TGTGCCAGCAGCGTTGGGACAGCCTACAATGAGCAGTTCTTC.

This chain's CDR3 is CASSLGRERTYNEQFF. DNA of the CDR3: TGTGCCAGCAGCTTGGGACGGGAGCGGACCTACAATGAGCAGTTCTTC. The V and J genes are TRBV5-6 and TRBJ2-1; D may be TRBD2 (6 bases). Trimming removed 0 bases from V and 2 bases from J, with 12 bases in between. The CDR3 covers 16 residues. Germline V lookup: CDR1 SGHDT, CDR2 YYEEEE.

The rearrangement links TRBV19 to TRBJ2-2; TRBD2 matches at 11 bases. The CDR3 totals 17 residues. Germline CDR1 LNHDA, CDR2 SQIVND (reference sequence). Germline trimming cut 4 bases from V and 0 bases from J; bases unmatched to any gene: 4. The CDR3 reads CASSNGLAGSNTGELFF. In nucleotides, the CDR3 is TGTGCCAGTAGTAATGGACTAGCGGGTTCGAACACCGGGGAGCTGTTTTTT.

This chain uses TRBV12-3 or TRBV12-4 with TRBJ2-7; possible D gene TRBD2, 5 bases. Trimming left V 3 bases short and J 2 bases short, with 8 bases between. This CDR3 spans 13 amino acids. CDR3 nucleotide sequence: TGTGCCAGCAGTTTCCGGGAAACCTACGAGCAGTACTTC. Residues: CASSFRETYEQYF.

The chain carries TRBV18 and TRBJ1-2; TRBD1 aligns across 7 bases. Germline assignment: CDR1 KGHSH and CDR2 LQKENI. With 6 bases clipped from V and 4 bases from J, the junction kept 8 bases outside the gene matches. The CDR3 covers 14 residues. This chain's CDR3 is CASSLGQLSYGYTF. The CDR3 nucleotides read TGTGCCAGCTCCCTGGGACAGCTAAGCTATGGCTACACCTTC.

This clone was counted only a few times. The chain is built from TRBV5-1 and TRBJ1-4; weak D call: TRBD1 (5 bases). V was pared by 1 base and J by 7 bases, with 20 bases between. The CDR3 consists of 17 residues. Germline assignment: CDR1 SGHRS and CDR2 YFSETQ. CDR3 loop: CASSLYTRDWGGEKLFF. The CDR3 DNA reads TGCGCCAGCAGCTTGTATACCCGGGACTGGGGAGGTGAAAAACTGTTTTTT.